This TCR beta chain was captured in a study of identical twins. Whole-study findings and limits: Conclusions were based on cross-sectional statistical analysis, without following the same donors.

CDR1 is SGHRS and CDR2 is YFSETQ in the germline V gene. The CDR3 spans 15 residues. V was clipped by 1 base and J by 7 bases; unmatched bases: 8. After template switching added a universal primer site, the resulting cDNA carried unique molecular identifiers. A single record per CDR3 protein comes from TCRdb applying MiXCR to the 5' RACE reads. The table has some 900,000 distinct CDR3 sequences, 10% to 15% seen once. Of note for this clonotype: Its specificity is unknown.

Another study also made use of these data, one on yellow fever vaccine responses in identical twins.

The sample taken for sequencing was PBMCs. This TCR was recovered from a woman between 18 and 29 years old in good health. The rearrangement uses TRBV5-1 and TRBJ2-7, with TRBD2 matching 10 bases. In DNA form, the CDR3 reads TGCGCCAGCAGCTTGTCAGACCGACTAGCGGGTGAGCAGTACTTC. Residues: CASSLSDRLAGEQYF.